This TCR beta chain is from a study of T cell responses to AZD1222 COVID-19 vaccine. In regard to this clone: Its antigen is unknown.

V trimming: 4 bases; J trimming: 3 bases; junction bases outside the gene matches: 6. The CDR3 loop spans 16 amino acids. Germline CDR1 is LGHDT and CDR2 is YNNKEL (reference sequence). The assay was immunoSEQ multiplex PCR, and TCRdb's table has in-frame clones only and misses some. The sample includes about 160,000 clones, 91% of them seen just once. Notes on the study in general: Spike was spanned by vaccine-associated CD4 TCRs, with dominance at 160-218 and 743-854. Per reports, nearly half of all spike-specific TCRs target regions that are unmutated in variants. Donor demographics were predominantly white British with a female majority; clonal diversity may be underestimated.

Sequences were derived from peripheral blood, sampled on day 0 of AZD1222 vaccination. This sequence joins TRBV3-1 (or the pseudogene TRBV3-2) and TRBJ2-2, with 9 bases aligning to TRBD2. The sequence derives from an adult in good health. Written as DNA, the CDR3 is TGTGCCAGCAGCCTGGCGGGGGGGCGTGACACCGGGGAGCTGTTTTTT. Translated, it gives CASSLAGGRDTGELFF.